This paragraph covers one T cell receptor beta chain sequence. Antigen: not known. The CDR3 is 13 amino acids. Germline-derived CDR1 and CDR2 are MNHEY and SMNVEV (reference sequence). The data derive from a study of HIV-infected patients and healthy controls. Study results and limitations: Untreated HIV+ repertoires had roughly threefold fewer distinct CDR3s and lower Shannon diversity than healthy controls.

The repertoire came from unfractionated whole blood and reflected all unsorted peripheral T cells. cDNA was made from about 510 ng RNA using alpha and beta constant primers. Alpha and beta chain libraries were made separately by chain-specific third strand synthesis with multiplexing indices. Each cDNA molecule was barcoded, and a single primer pair amplified each chain. TCRdb analysed the 5' RACE reads with MiXCR anew, one entry per CDR3 protein. Counted here are nearly 25,000 distinct CDR3 sequences, about 9% occurring once; the ten biggest clones make up almost 4%. The specimen sequenced was blood. V is TRBV27 and J is TRBJ1-1; TRBD1 matches 7 bases. The origin of this receptor is an adult in good health. The CDR3 sequence is CSTLDRTFTEAFF. The CDR3 nucleotides read TGTTCCACCCTGGACAGGACATTCACTGAAGCTTTCTTT.